Presented here are 15 T cell receptor beta chains from one specimen sequenced in a study of T cell changes during pregnancy in multiple sclerosis. Profiling relied on immunoSEQ multiplex PCR, and the TCRdb table lists in-frame clones only, not all of them. The data show tens of thousands of clones, about 88% seen once. Here the sequenced sample was CD8+ T cells from peripheral blood mononuclear cells, taken after pregnancy. The receptor set was obtained from a female donor in good health, enrolled as a control in a pregnancy study.

V usage is TRBV19 and J usage is TRBJ2-7; D is unclear. Trimming cost V 9 bases and J 2 bases, with 11 bases left between them. CDR3 length: 12 amino acids. Germline V gene sequence: CDR1 LNHDA, CDR2 SQIVND (reference sequence). Here the CDR3 DNA reads TGTGCCAGCTCAGATCTCCCCTACGAGCAGTACTTC. This translates into CASSDLPYEQYF. Combining the CDR3 with reference TRBV19 and TRBJ2-7 gives the whole variable domain DGGITQSPKYLFRKEGQNVTLSCEQNLNHDAMYWYRQDPGQGLRLIYYSQIVNDFQKGDIAEGYSVSREKKESFPLTVTSAQKNPTAFYLCASSDLPYEQYFGPGTRLTVT.

This chain joins TRBV29-1 and TRBJ1-1; no firm D call. The germline V and J ends were trimmed by 5 bases and 4 bases, with 8 bases remaining between them. Germline V CDR1 and CDR2: SQVTM, ANQGSEA. The CDR3 covers 11 residues. Written as DNA, the CDR3 is TGCAGCGTTCCCGAAGCCACTGAAGCTTTCTTT. This codes for CSVPEATEAFF.

V gene TRBV21-1 combines with J gene TRBJ1-5; the table's D call, TRBD1, has no DNA check behind it. TRBV21-1 is a pseudogene segment. This CDR3 has 12 amino acids. This chain's CDR3 is CASSIQYRAQHF. The DNA for the CDR3 is TGTGCCAGCAGCATACAGTACAGGGCCCAGCATTTT.

The chain recombines TRBV6-5 with TRBJ2-2, with TRBD1 identical over 7 bases. The CDR3 has 14 residues. CDR1 MNHEY and CDR2 SVGAGI come from the germline V gene. The ends lost 8 bases at V and 0 bases at J; junction bases unmatched: 3. The CDR3 region has the DNA TGTGCCAGCGGGGACAGCGCGAACACCGGGGAGCTGTTTTTT. Translating gives CASGDSANTGELFF.

This clone was detected only once. The chain is built from TRBV2 and TRBJ2-3; TRBD2 aligns across 10 bases. V lost 8 bases to trimming and J lost 1 base; unmatched junction nucleotides: 9. The CDR3 sequence is 16 residues long. Germline V CDR1 and CDR2: SNHLY, FYNNEI. CDR3 region: CASRADLAGGTDTQYF. In DNA, the CDR3 is TGTGCCAGCCGAGCCGACCTAGCGGGGGGCACAGATACGCAGTATTTT.

This clone has just a few counts. The V gene is TRBV19, the J gene TRBJ1-6; 7 bases are a match to TRBD1. Germline lookup yields CDR1 LNHDA and CDR2 SQIVND (reference sequence). CDR3 length equals 11 residues. With 5 bases clipped from V and 16 bases from J, the junction kept 5 bases outside the gene matches. This CDR3 reads CASSAGTDLHF. DNA for the CDR3: TGTGCCAGTAGTGCCGGGACAGATCTCCACTTT.

The chain uses TRBV6-5 and TRBJ2-5; 9 bases are a match to TRBD1. Looked up from germline, CDR1 is MNHEY and CDR2 is SVGAGI. With V trimmed by 6 bases and J by 4 bases, 9 bases remained unmatched. This CDR3 comprises 15 residues. The CDR3 DNA follows: TGTGCCAGCAGCACAGGGGGCGCAGCACGAGAGACCCAGTACTTC. Its protein product is CASSTGGAARETQYF.

The rearrangement joins TRBV27 to TRBJ2-2, with D possibly TRBD2 on 6 matching bases. The V gene lost 0 bases and the J gene lost 4 bases, with 12 bases spanning the gap. Germline V gene data show CDR1 as MNHEY and CDR2 as SMNVEV (reference sequence). The CDR3 extends over 16 amino acids. The CDR3 loop is CASSLSMGEVTGELFF. The CDR3 nucleotides read TGTGCCAGCAGTTTATCGATGGGGGAGGTCACCGGGGAGCTGTTTTTT.

The chain recombines TRBV6-6 with TRBJ2-7; unclear D gene. Trimming stripped 4 bases from V and 0 bases from J, with 4 bases between. Germline values: CDR1 MNHNY, CDR2 SVGAGI (reference sequence). The CDR3 totals 12 residues. The CDR3 DNA reads as TGTGCCAGCAGTTTCCGCTCCTACGAGCAGTACTTC. Its translation: CASSFRSYEQYF.

The chain couples TRBV19 to TRBJ1-1; TRBD1 matches 12 bases. Germline CDR1 reads LNHDA; CDR2 reads SQIVND (reference sequence). V trimming: 6 bases; J trimming: 5 bases; junction bases outside the gene matches: 13. The CDR3 runs 17 residues. CDR3 protein: CASRSKMGTGGPTEAFF. CDR3 nucleotides: TGTGCCAGTAGGTCCAAGATGGGGACAGGGGGCCCGACTGAAGCTTTCTTT.

This clone showed up just once. The chain uses TRBV7-3 and TRBJ1-3; TRBD1 is a possible D gene (5 bases). CDR1 and CDR2 from the germline V gene are SGHTA and FQGTGA. V lost 5 bases, J lost 8 bases, and 13 bases lay in between. The CDR3 is 13 residues long. As DNA, the CDR3 is TGTGCCAGCAGCCCGGGGACTCCTGACACCATATATTTT. As protein: CASSPGTPDTIYF.

The chain links TRBV7-6 to TRBJ1-2; D not certain. Germline V CDR1 and CDR2: SGHVS, FNYEAQ. The CDR3 consists of 16 residues. Trimming removed 0 bases at V and 4 bases at J, with 15 bases between. The CDR3 bases are TGTGCCAGCAGCTTAGCAGGAGGGCCACTAGGCTATGGCTACACCTTC. It codes for CASSLAGGPLGYGYTF.

The chain employs TRBV4-2 and TRBJ1-4; 9 nucleotides agree with TRBD1. The CDR3 has 16 amino acids. V lost 3 bases to trimming and J lost 2 bases; unmatched junction nucleotides: 4. The germline CDR1 and CDR2 sequences are LGHNA and YNFKEQ. As DNA, the CDR3 is TGTGCCAGCAGCCATAAACAGGGGGCCACTAATGAAAAACTGTTTTTT. It specifies CASSHKQGATNEKLFF.

The V and J genes are TRBV7-8 and TRBJ1-5; TRBD1 agrees at 8 bases. Per the germline V gene, CDR1 is SGHVS and CDR2 is FQNEAQ. CDR3 length: 13 amino acids. The V segment lost 2 bases and the J segment 15 bases; nucleotides outside the gene matches: 9. CDR3 DNA: TGTGCCAGCAGCTTATCCACCGACAGGGGAAGGCATTTT. This translates into CASSLSTDRGRHF.

This clone was seen more than once but under ten times. The chain couples TRBV11-2 to TRBJ1-5; D is unclear. The germline gives CDR1 SGHAT, CDR2 FQNNGV. Between the trimmed V and J ends, which lost 1 base and 3 bases, there was a span of 7 bases. The CDR3 runs to 14 residues. The CDR3 bases are TGTGCCAGCAGCTTAGGTAGCGACAATCAGCCCCAGCATTTT. Its translation is CASSLGSDNQPQHF.